This T cell receptor (beta chain) was obtained from a study of monozygotic twins with cystic fibrosis. Study results and limitations: Median Simpson clonality of approximately 0.0091 suggested naive T cells predominated.

As to this clone: What it binds is unknown.

TCRdb's table, derived via immunoSEQ multiplex PCR, lists solely in-frame clones and lacks some. The sample consists of around 1,000 clones, more than 80% of them appearing once. Germline CDR1 and CDR2: MNHEY and SMNVEV (reference sequence). Trimming removed 3 bases from V and 6 bases from J, with 9 bases in between. The CDR3 has 13 residues. Sequencing was performed on blood. The TCR originated in a boy aged 5-17 years with cystic fibrosis. This chain connects TRBV27 to TRBJ2-1; no firm D call. This chain's CDR3 is CASSFRRANEQFF. In DNA form, the CDR3 reads TGTGCCAGCAGTTTTAGAAGGGCCAATGAGCAGTTCTTC.